This TCR beta chain is from a study of regulatory T cells in long-lasting Graves disease. Arm-PCR of CDR3 regions with iRepertoire HTBI primers generated TCR beta libraries. TCRdb re-called the multiplex PCR reads with MiXCR, one entry per CDR3 protein. The table has 400,000 to 450,000 distinct CDR3 sequences, 23% seen once. Stated time point: persistent/refractory GD, antithyroid drugs over 5 years with positive TRAb. The authors made the TCR library using RNA they extracted from PBMCs. This clonotype was observed a few times. The germline CDR1 and CDR2 sequences are SGHRS and YFSETQ. The CDR3 is made up of 15 amino acids. V trimming: 4 bases; J trimming: 4 bases; junction bases outside the gene matches: 5.

The V call is TRBV5-1, the J call TRBJ2-7; TRBD2 aligns across 13 bases. This receptor was identified in a female donor with Graves disease. The sample here was peripheral blood mononuclear cells (PBMCs), taken when the disease was refractory, from a patient treated with antithyroid drugs. The CDR3 here is CASSPGLAGIYEQYF. The CDR3 coding sequence is TGCGCCAGCAGCCCGGGACTAGCGGGAATTTACGAGCAGTACTTC.